What follows describes a single T cell receptor beta chain. Its antigen is not known. Before the COVID-19 pandemic, during about 2011-2019, CD4+ T cells were taken from unexposed donors. After about ten days of culture, CD4+ T cells were isolated. The data were obtained in a study of CD4 T cells in relation to SARS-CoV-2 and coronaviruses. The assay was immunoSEQ multiplex PCR, and TCRdb's table has in-frame clones only and misses some. The profile shows about 21,000 clones, over 65% of them singletons. Study observations and caveats: No crossreactivity against non-spike viral proteins was tested here.

CDR1 and CDR2 from the germline V gene are SGHRS and YFSETQ. The CDR3 has 16 residues. Trimming removed 4 bases from V and 1 base from J, with 12 bases in between. The sequence came from a human donor in good health. Specimen: CD4+ T cells from PBMCs, cultured in vitro. This sequence joins TRBV5-1 and TRBJ2-6; D is uncertain. CDR3 loop: CASSPPEYSGANVLTF. The CDR3 DNA sequence: TGCGCCAGCAGCCCACCGGAGTATTCTGGGGCCAACGTCCTGACTTTC.